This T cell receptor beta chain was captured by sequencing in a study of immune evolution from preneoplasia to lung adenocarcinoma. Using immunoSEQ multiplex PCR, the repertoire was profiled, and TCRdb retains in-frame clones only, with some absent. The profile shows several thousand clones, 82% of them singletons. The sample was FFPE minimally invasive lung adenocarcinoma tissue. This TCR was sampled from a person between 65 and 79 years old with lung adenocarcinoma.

DNA of the CDR3: TGCAGCGTTGAAAGACGGAGTCAAGACTATGGCTACACCTTC. It yields the protein CSVERRSQDYGYTF. This chain links TRBV29-1 with TRBJ1-2; D gene ambiguous. The CDR3 is 14 amino acids. Germline V gives CDR1 SQVTM, CDR2 ANQGSEA. Trimming stripped 2 bases from V and 3 bases from J, with 13 bases between.